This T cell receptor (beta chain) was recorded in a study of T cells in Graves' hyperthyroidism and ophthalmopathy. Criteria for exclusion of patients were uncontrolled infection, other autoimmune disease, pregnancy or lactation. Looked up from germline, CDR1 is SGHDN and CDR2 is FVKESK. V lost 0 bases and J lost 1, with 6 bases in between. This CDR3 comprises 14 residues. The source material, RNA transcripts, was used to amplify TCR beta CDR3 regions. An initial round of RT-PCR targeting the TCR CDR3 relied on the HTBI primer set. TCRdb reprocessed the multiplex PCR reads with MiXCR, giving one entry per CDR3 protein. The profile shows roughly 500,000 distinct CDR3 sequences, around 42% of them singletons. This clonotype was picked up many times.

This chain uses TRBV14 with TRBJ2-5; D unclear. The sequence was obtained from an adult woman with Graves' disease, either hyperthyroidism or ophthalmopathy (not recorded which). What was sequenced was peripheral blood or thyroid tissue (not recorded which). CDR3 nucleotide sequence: TGTGCCAGCAGCCAAGACACATTCCAAGAGACCCAGTACTTC. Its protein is CASSQDTFQETQYF.